This section outlines one T cell receptor (beta chain) sequence together with its context. Its antigen is not known. Donors needed at least one pre-ART PBMC sample plus at least two post-ART samples. Everyone in the study who had HIV was treated in the United States. The sample belongs to a study of long-term antiretroviral therapy in people with HIV. Trimming at V came to 3 bases and at J to 5 bases, leaving 8 bases not matched to a gene. The CDR3 extends over 15 amino acids. Looked up from germline, CDR1 is SGHTA and CDR2 is FQGTGA. Points from the study as a whole: HIV repertoires had narrower CDR3 length ranges than controls. Clones that expanded before ART (that is, prior to treatment) dominated the repertoire at all time points.

Run at survey level, the immunoSEQ assay was version v3.0. Sequenced by immunoSEQ multiplex PCR; TCRdb stores in-frame clones only, minus some. The table has roughly 30,000 clones, approximately 90% seen once; the top ten hold roughly 3.9%. Sample: unsorted PBMCs, taken 1.8 years after starting antiretroviral therapy. This TCR derives from a woman under 30 with HIV. The chain carries TRBV7-3 and TRBJ2-7; 9 bases match TRBD1. CDR3 coding DNA: TGTGCCAGCAGCTTTCGCGGGACAGGGAATAACGAGCAGTACTTC. Protein: CASSFRGTGNNEQYF.